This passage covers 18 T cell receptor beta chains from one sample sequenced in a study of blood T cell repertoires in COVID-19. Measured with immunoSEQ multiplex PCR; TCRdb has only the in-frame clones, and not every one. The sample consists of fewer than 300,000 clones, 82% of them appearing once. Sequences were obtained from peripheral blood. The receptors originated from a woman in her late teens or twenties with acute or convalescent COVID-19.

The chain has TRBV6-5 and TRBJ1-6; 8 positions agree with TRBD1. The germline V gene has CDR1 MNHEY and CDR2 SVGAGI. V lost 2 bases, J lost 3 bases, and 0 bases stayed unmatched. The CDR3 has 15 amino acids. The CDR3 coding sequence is TGTGCCAGCAGTTACGACAGGGGCTATAATTCACCCCTCCACTTT. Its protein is CASSYDRGYNSPLHF.

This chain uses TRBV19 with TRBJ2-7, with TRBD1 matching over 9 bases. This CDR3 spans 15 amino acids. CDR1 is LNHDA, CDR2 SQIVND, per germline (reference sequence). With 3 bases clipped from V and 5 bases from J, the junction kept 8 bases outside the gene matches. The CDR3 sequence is CASSILGQGLDEQYF. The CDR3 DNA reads TGTGCCAGTAGTATTCTCGGACAGGGGTTAGACGAGCAGTACTTC.

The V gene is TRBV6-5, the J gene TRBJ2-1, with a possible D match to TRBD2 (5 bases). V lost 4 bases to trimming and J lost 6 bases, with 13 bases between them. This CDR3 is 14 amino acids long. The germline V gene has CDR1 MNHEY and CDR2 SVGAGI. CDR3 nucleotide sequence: TGTGCCAGCAGTTGGGCGGGCGGCGGCAATGAGCAGTTCTTC. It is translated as CASSWAGGGNEQFF.

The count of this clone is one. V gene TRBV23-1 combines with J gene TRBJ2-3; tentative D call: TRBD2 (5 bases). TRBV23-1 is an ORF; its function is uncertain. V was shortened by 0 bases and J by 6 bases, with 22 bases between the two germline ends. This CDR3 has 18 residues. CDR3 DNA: TGCGCCAGCAGTCAATCCCCCCCCGGGGTTCGAGGGTTGGATACGCAGTATTTT. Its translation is CASSQSPPGVRGLDTQYF.

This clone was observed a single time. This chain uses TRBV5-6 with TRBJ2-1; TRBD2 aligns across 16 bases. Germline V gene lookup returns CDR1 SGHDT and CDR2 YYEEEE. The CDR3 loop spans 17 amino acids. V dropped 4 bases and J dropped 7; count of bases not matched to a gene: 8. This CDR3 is CASSTIGTSGRGNEQFF. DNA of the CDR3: TGTGCCAGCAGCACCATCGGGACTAGCGGGAGGGGGAATGAGCAGTTCTTC. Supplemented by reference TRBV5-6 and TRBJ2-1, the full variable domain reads DAGVTQSPTHLIKTRGQQVTLRCSPKSGHDTVSWYQQALGQGPQFIFQYYEEEERQRGNFPDRFSGHQFPNYSSELNVNALLLGDSALYLCASSTIGTSGRGNEQFFGPGTRLTVL.

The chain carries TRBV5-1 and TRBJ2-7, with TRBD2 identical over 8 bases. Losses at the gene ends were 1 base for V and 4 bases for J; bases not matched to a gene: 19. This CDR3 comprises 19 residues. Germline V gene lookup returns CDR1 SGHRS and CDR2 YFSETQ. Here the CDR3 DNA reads TGCGCCAGCAGCTTGTCTTCAGGAACTAGCGGCTTTGCACGTTACGAGCAGTACTTC. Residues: CASSLSSGTSGFARYEQYF.

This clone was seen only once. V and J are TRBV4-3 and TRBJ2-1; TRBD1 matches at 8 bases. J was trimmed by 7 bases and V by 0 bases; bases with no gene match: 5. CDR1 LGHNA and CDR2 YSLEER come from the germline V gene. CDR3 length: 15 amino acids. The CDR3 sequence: CASSQDWTGSNEQFF. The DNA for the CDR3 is TGCGCCAGCAGCCAAGATTGGACAGGGAGTAATGAGCAGTTCTTC.

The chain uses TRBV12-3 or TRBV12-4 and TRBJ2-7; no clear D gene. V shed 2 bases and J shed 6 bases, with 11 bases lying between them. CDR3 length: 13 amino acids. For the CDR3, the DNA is TGTGCCAGCAGTTTAATTTACGGCGGCGAGCAGTACTTC. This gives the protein CASSLIYGGEQYF.

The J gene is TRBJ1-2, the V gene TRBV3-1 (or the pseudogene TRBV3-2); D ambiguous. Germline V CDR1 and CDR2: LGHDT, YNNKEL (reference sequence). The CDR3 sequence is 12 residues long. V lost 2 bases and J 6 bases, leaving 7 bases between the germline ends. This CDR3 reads CASSQYGDGYTF. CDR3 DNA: TGTGCCAGCAGCCAATACGGGGATGGCTACACCTTC.

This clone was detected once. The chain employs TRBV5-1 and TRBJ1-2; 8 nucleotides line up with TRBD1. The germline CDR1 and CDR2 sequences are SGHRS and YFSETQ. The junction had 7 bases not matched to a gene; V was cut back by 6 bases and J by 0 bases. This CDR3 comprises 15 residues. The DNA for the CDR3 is TGCGCCAGCACGACAGGGGATGGGGCTAACTATGGCTACACCTTC. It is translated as CASTTGDGANYGYTF.

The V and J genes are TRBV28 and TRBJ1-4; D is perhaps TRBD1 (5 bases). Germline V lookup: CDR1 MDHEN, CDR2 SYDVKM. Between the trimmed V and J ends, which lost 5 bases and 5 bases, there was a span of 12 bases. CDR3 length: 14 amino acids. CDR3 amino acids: CASSVWGVNEKLFF. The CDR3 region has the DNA TGTGCCAGCAGTGTCTGGGGGGTGAATGAAAAACTGTTTTTT.

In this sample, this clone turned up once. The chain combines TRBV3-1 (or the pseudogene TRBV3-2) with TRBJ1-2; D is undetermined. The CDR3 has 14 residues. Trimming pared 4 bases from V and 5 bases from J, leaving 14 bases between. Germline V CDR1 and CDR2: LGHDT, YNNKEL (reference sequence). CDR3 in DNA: TGTGCCAGCAGCCTTGCGGTTTCCCAATATGGCTACACCTTC. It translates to CASSLAVSQYGYTF.

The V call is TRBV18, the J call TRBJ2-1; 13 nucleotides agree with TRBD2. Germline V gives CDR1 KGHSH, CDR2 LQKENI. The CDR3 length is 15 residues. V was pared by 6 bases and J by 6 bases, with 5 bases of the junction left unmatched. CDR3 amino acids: CASSGTSGMGNEQFF. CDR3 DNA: TGTGCCAGCTCCGGGACTAGCGGGATGGGCAATGAGCAGTTCTTC.

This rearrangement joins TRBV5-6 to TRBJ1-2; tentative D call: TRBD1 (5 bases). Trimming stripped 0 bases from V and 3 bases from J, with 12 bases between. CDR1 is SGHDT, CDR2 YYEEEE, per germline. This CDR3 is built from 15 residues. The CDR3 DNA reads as TGTGCCAGCAGCTTGGGACGGGGGGTATACTATGGCTACACCTTC. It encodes CASSLGRGVYYGYTF.

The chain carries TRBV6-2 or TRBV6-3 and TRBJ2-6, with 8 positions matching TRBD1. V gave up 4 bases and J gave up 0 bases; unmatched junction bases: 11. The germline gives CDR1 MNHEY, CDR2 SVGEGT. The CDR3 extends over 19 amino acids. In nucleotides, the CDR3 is TGTGCCAGCAGTTTTACCCGGGGACAGGCCTTCTCTGGGGCCAACGTCCTGACTTTC. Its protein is CASSFTRGQAFSGANVLTF.

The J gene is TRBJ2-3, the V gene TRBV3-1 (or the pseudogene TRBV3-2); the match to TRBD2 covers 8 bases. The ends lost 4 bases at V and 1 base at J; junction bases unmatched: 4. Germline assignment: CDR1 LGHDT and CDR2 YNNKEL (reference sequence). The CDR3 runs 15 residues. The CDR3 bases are TGTGCCAGCAGCCCCTATAGCGGGGGCACAGATACGCAGTATTTT. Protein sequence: CASSPYSGGTDTQYF.

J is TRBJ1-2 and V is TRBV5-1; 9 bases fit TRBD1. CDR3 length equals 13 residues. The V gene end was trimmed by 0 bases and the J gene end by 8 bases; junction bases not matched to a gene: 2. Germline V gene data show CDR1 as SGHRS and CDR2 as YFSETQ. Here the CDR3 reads CASSLGTGVGYTF. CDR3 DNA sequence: TGCGCCAGCAGCTTGGGGACAGGGGTAGGCTACACCTTC.

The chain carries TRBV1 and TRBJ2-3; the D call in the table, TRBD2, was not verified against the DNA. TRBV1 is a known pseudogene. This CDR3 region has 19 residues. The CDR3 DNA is TGCACCAGCAGCCAAGATGGCCCCAGAGCTAGCGGGAGGGGAGATACGCAGTATTTT. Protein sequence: CTSSQDGPRASGRGDTQYF.